These 17 T cell receptor beta chains originate from one sample sequenced in a study of shared clonotypes between healthy human individuals. Repertoires were generated with immunoSEQ multiplex PCR, while TCRdb's copy carries only in-frame clones and drops some. The sample includes some 2 million clones, approximately 94% of them seen just once. As defined, naive CD8 cells were CD45RO-negative and positively selected for CCR7, with terminally differentiated effector memory CD45RA+ cells excluded. The sample taken for sequencing was naive CD8+ T cells sorted from blood. All receptors derive from a man aged 18 to 30 in good health.

J is TRBJ2-2 and V is TRBV2, with no clear D. Germline loops: CDR1 SNHLY, CDR2 FYNNEI. V was cut by 4 bases and J by 1 base, with 16 bases left in between. The CDR3 contains 17 residues. The CDR3 DNA reads TGTGCCAGCAGTGGCGATGAGCCTGCCCTGAACACCGGGGAGCTGTTTTTT. Protein sequence: CASSGDEPALNTGELFF.

V gene TRBV6-6 combines with J gene TRBJ2-3; TRBD2 aligns across 9 bases. Germline CDR1 is MNHNY and CDR2 is SVGAGI (reference sequence). The J segment lost 4 bases and the V segment lost 4 bases, leaving 6 bases of the junction unmatched. CDR3 size: 15 residues. The chain's CDR3 is CASSFYSGSSDTQYF. The CDR3 nucleotides are TGTGCCAGCAGTTTTTATAGCGGGAGCTCAGATACGCAGTATTTT.

The rearrangement joins TRBV14 to TRBJ2-1; D call uncertain. V was cut by 4 bases and J by 3 bases, with 13 bases left in between. There are 15 residues in the CDR3. Per the germline V gene, CDR1 is SGHDN and CDR2 is FVKESK. The CDR3 region is CASSRDSWGYNEQFF. The DNA of the CDR3 is TGTGCCAGCAGCCGGGATTCGTGGGGCTACAATGAGCAGTTCTTC. Filled out from reference TRBV14 and TRBJ2-1, the complete variable domain reads EAGVTQFPSHSVIEKGQTVTLRCDPISGHDNLYWYRRVMGKEIKFLLHFVKESKQDESGMPNNRFLAERTGGTYSTLKVQPAELEDSGVYFCASSRDSWGYNEQFFGPGTRLTVL.

This chain connects TRBV2 to TRBJ1-2, with no clear D. V lost 0 bases to trimming and J lost 4 bases, with 6 bases between them. The germline gives CDR1 SNHLY, CDR2 FYNNEI. This CDR3 is built from 13 residues. The CDR3 protein is CASSEAEVYGYTF. The CDR3 region has the DNA TGTGCCAGCAGTGAAGCGGAAGTCTATGGCTACACCTTC.

J is TRBJ2-2 and V is TRBV7-6; D uncertain. Germline lookup yields CDR1 SGHVS and CDR2 FNYEAQ. The CDR3 has 12 amino acids. V lost 6 bases to trimming and J lost 6 bases, with 8 bases between them. The CDR3 spells CASRPLSGELFF. CDR3 DNA: TGTGCCAGCAGACCCTTATCCGGGGAGCTGTTTTTT.

This clone appeared many times. V gene TRBV29-1 combines with J gene TRBJ2-7, with 7 positions matching TRBD2. The V gene's germline CDR1 is SQVTM and CDR2 ANQGSEA. The CDR3 spans 13 residues. Trimming at V came to 4 bases and at J to 6 bases, leaving 9 bases not matched to a gene. The DNA of the CDR3 is TGCAGCGTTGGGAGCGGGGAGGGGCGCGAGCAGTACTTC. It yields the protein CSVGSGEGREQYF.

On this clone: Other DNA sequences in the sample encode the same CDR3. The chain couples TRBV5-6 to TRBJ2-2, with 7 bases aligning to TRBD1. The CDR3 covers 15 residues. From germline, CDR1 is SGHDT and CDR2 YYEEEE. Trimming cost V 2 bases and J 2 bases; bases outside gene matches: 3. CDR3 nucleotide sequence: TGTGCCAGCAGCTTTGGGACAGCCAACACCGGGGAGCTGTTTTTT. It is translated as CASSFGTANTGELFF.

V usage is TRBV29-1 and J usage is TRBJ2-3; possibly TRBD2 for D (5 bases). V lost 2 bases, J lost 2 bases, and 8 bases lay in between. The CDR3 extends over 13 amino acids. Germline V lookup: CDR1 SQVTM, CDR2 ANQGSEA. The CDR3 sequence is CSVELAFTDTQYF. CDR3 DNA: TGCAGCGTTGAATTAGCGTTCACAGATACGCAGTATTTT.

In the case of this clone: This specimen includes other DNA sequences encoding the same CDR3. The chain couples TRBV5-1 to TRBJ2-7, with D uncertain. Germline V CDR1 and CDR2: SGHRS, YFSETQ. With 3 bases removed from V and 2 bases from J, the gap between germline ends came to 3 bases. The CDR3 consists of 11 residues. The CDR3 DNA is TGCGCCAGCAGCTCGGCCTACGAGCAGTACTTC. This translates into CASSSAYEQYF.

The rearrangement links TRBV4-3 to TRBJ2-2; unclear D gene. The CDR3 is made up of 15 amino acids. V lost 0 bases to trimming and J lost 0 bases, with 5 bases between them. Per germline, CDR1 LGHNA and CDR2 YSLEER. The CDR3 DNA sequence: TGCGCCAGCAGCCAAGATTTAGCGAACACCGGGGAGCTGTTTTTT. Translation: CASSQDLANTGELFF.

This clone was counted a single time. Other nucleotide sequences from this sample produce the same CDR3. CDR3 nucleotide sequence: TGCGCCAGCAGCCAAGATCGGGGGACAGGGGCCTACGAGCAGTACTTC. It is translated as CASSQDRGTGAYEQYF. The chain combines TRBV4-1 with TRBJ2-7, with 10 bases lining up with TRBD1. J was trimmed by 2 bases and V by 0 bases; bases with no gene match: 4. The germline CDR1 and CDR2 sequences are MGHRA and YSYEKL. CDR3 length equals 16 residues.

The V call is TRBV27, the J call TRBJ2-5, with D tentatively TRBD1 (6 bases). The DNA end favors TRBJ2-7, so the J call may be wrong. Germline loops: CDR1 MNHEY, CDR2 SMNVEV (reference sequence). The CDR3 is 14 residues long. The CDR3 here is CASSWGQGVNEQYF. The DNA for the CDR3 is TGTGCCAGCAGTTGGGGGCAGGGAGTAAACGAGCAGTACTTC.

CDR3 bases: TGTGCCACCATGGGGGGGAACACTGAAGCTTTCTTT. Its protein is CATMGGNTEAFF. The chain carries TRBV15 and TRBJ1-1; a weak D match, TRBD1 (5 bases). The CDR3 covers 12 residues. V lost 7 bases to trimming and J lost 1 base, with 7 bases between them. Per germline, CDR1 LNHNV and CDR2 YYDKDF (reference sequence).

The chain joins TRBV6-1 to TRBJ1-2, with TRBD1 matching 11 bases. The CDR3 length is 16 residues. Germline lookup yields CDR1 MNHNS and CDR2 SASEGT. After removal of 1 base from V and 2 bases from J, the junction contained 3 bases not matched to a gene. The CDR3 nucleotides read TGTGCCAGCAGTGAAGAAGGGACAGGGGGAAACTATGGCTACACCTTC. Its translation is CASSEEGTGGNYGYTF.

The genes are TRBV27 and TRBJ2-1; 9 nucleotides line up with TRBD1. The CDR3 is 15 amino acids. In germline, CDR1 is MNHEY, CDR2 SMNVEV (reference sequence). With V trimmed by 5 bases and J by 3 bases, 5 bases remained unmatched. The CDR3 loop is CASSHPGQGYNEQFF. The DNA of the CDR3 is TGTGCCAGCAGTCACCCGGGACAGGGCTACAATGAGCAGTTCTTC.

This rearrangement joins TRBV30 to TRBJ2-1, with D unresolved. Germline-derived CDR1 and CDR2 are GTSNPN and SVGIG (reference sequence). The ends were cut back, 2 bases at V and 9 bases at J, with 8 bases in the middle. This CDR3 has 11 residues. The CDR3 nucleotides read TGTGCCTGGAGTCCGAAAAGTGAGCAGTTCTTC. Translation gives CAWSPKSEQFF. The full variable domain, rest sourced from reference TRBV30 and TRBJ2-1, is SQTIHQWPATLVQPVGSPLSLECTVEGTSNPNLYWYRQAAGRGLQLLFYSVGIGQISSEVPQNLSASRPQDRQFILSSKKLLLSDSGFYLCAWSPKSEQFFGPGTRLTVL.

This chain links TRBV2 with TRBJ1-4; D is possibly TRBD1 (6 bases). Trimming removed 3 bases from V and 10 bases from J, with 24 bases in between. This CDR3 spans 17 amino acids. The germline V gene has CDR1 SNHLY and CDR2 FYNNEI. The CDR3 DNA follows: TGTGCCAGCAGTGATGGAGGCGCAGGGGCCGTAGATAGAAAACTGTTTTTT. As protein: CASSDGGAGAVDRKLFF.